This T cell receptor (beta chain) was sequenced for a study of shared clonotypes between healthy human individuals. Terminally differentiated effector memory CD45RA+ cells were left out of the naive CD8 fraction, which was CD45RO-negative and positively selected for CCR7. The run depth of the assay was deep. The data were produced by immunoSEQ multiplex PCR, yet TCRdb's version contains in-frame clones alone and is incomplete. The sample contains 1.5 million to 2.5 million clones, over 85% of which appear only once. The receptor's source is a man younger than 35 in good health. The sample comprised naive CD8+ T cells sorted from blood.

The CDR3 sequence: CASSGTGTRGETQYF. The CDR3 DNA sequence: TGTGCCAGCAGCGGAACAGGGACGAGGGGCGAGACCCAGTACTTC. The gene calls are TRBV2 and TRBJ2-5; TRBD1 might be the D (6 bases). The germline V and J ends were trimmed by 6 bases and 5 bases, with 19 bases remaining between them. Germline CDR1 is SNHLY and CDR2 is FYNNEI. The CDR3 contains 15 residues.